Below, 5 T cell receptor beta chains from the same sample are listed, as sequenced in a study of CD8 T cells in Susac syndrome. The authors reverse transcribed roughly 0.5 to 1 ug RNA with random hexamers. TCRdb called the immunoSEQ multiplex PCR reads again in MiXCR, with one record for every CDR3 protein. The sample yields about 150,000 distinct CDR3 sequences, approximately 95% seen once. The sample was CD8+ T cells from PBMCs. These receptors were collected from a human donor with Susac syndrome.

This chain uses TRBV30 with TRBJ1-1; D perhaps matches TRBD1 (5 bases). Germline V gene sequence: CDR1 GTSNPN, CDR2 SVGIG (reference sequence). This CDR3 has 11 residues. V shed 4 bases and J shed 11 bases, with 14 bases lying between them. The CDR3 DNA reads as TGTGCCTGGACCGGCCCCAGGGAGGCTTTCTTT. This codes for CAWTGPREAFF.

The J gene is TRBJ1-5, the V gene TRBV28; D perhaps matches TRBD1 (5 bases). Looked up from germline, CDR1 is MDHEN and CDR2 is SYDVKM. V lost 5 bases and J lost 4, with 12 bases in between. This CDR3 spans 14 amino acids. The CDR3 sequence is CASSQNGGNQPQHF. As DNA, the CDR3 is TGTGCCAGCAGTCAGAATGGGGGTAATCAGCCCCAGCATTTT.

This chain uses TRBV12-3 or TRBV12-4 with TRBJ2-2; TRBD1 aligns across 9 bases. With V trimmed by 6 bases and J by 5 bases, 7 bases remained unmatched. CDR3 length: 15 amino acids. CDR3 sequence (DNA): TGTGCCAGCAGACAAACAGGGGGCGGGACCGGGGAGCTGTTTTTT. Protein product: CASRQTGGGTGELFF.

The chain uses TRBV6-1 and TRBJ2-1, with 8 bases aligning to TRBD2. The V gene's germline CDR1 is MNHNS and CDR2 SASEGT. This CDR3 has 15 amino acids. J was trimmed by 3 bases and V by 6 bases; bases with no gene match: 7. Written as DNA, the CDR3 is TGTGCCAGCAGCCGGGGACTAGATCTCTACAATGAGCAGTTCTTC. Residues: CASSRGLDLYNEQFF.

The chain is built from TRBV11-2 and TRBJ2-3, with D perhaps matching TRBD2 (5 bases). Germline values: CDR1 SGHAT, CDR2 FQNNGV. Trimming removed 0 bases at V and 4 bases at J, with 14 bases between. The CDR3 contains 16 residues. CDR3 sequence (DNA): TGTGCCAGCAGCTTAGATGGAGGCGGAGAGGCAGATACGCAGTATTTT. Protein product: CASSLDGGGEADTQYF.